This is a list of T cell receptor beta chains from one sample in a study of T cells expressing NK-cell markers. TCRdb processed the 5' RACE reads again and assigns one entry to each CDR3 protein, with no DNA. This sample contains about 150,000 distinct CDR3 sequences. Sequenced: blood T cells: a sorted CD56 or NKG2C T cell subset, CD4+ or CD8+ T cells, or bulk PBMC T cells (not recorded which). All receptors derive from a man aged 18-75 years in good health. Each CDR3 is given with its conserved first and last residue.

v_call	j_call	cdr3_aa
TRBV3-1	TRBJ1-2	CASSPKAAINGYTF
TRBV5-5	TRBJ2-7	CASSSRDFTYSVYEQYF
TRBV13	TRBJ2-1	CASSLGGQGIYNEQFF
TRBV7-8	TRBJ2-3	CASSPKRGGVDTQYF
TRBV7-8	TRBJ2-2	CASSSVAGPTGELFF
TRBV12-3/TRBV12-4	TRBJ2-5	CASTHSGSLQETQYF
TRBV27	TRBJ1-5	CASSLSYRWGQVKNQPQHF
TRBV2	TRBJ2-3	CASPQSTVPDTQYF
TRBV20-1	TRBJ2-7	CSASKDRGISSYEQYF
TRBV27	TRBJ1-5	CASSSGQNNQPQHF
TRBV11-1	TRBJ1-4	CASSLEGWDAATNEKLFF